These 7 T cell receptor beta chains share one sample of origin, sequenced in a study of cytomegalovirus exposure and HLA in healthy donors. The study ran its PCR with 60 Vbeta and 13 Jbeta primers. Sequenced by immunoSEQ multiplex PCR; TCRdb stores in-frame clones only, minus some. The sample holds about 58,000 clones. Sequencing was done on a sample of PBMCs. All receptors come from a woman between 18 and 29 years old in good health and CMV-seronegative.

The rearrangement uses TRBV11-3 and TRBJ1-1; D might be TRBD1 (5 bases). CDR1 is SGHNT, CDR2 YENEEA, per germline. Trimming cost V 5 bases and J 5 bases, with 15 bases left between them. The CDR3 loop spans 14 amino acids. DNA of the CDR3: TGTGCCAGCAGCCCCCAGGGAGGAGAGACTGAAGCTTTCTTT. Protein: CASSPQGGETEAFF.

This chain joins TRBV5-1 and TRBJ1-1; D is perhaps TRBD1 (5 bases). Germline V lookup: CDR1 SGHRS, CDR2 YFSETQ. V was cut by 5 bases and J by 0 bases, with 14 bases left in between. This CDR3 has 15 residues. CDR3 residues: CASRQDIGMNTEAFF. For the CDR3, the DNA is TGCGCCAGCAGACAGGACATAGGCATGAACACTGAAGCTTTCTTT.

The chain combines TRBV6-5 with TRBJ1-1; D unclear. CDR3 length: 15 amino acids. The V end lost 4 bases, the J end lost 5 bases, and 17 bases lay between the germline ends. From germline, CDR1 is MNHEY and CDR2 SVGAGI. CDR3 loop: CASSSSSNHRTEAFF. CDR3 nucleotide sequence: TGTGCCAGCAGTTCCTCATCTAATCACCGTACTGAAGCTTTCTTT.

The V gene is TRBV4-1, the J gene TRBJ1-5, with 7 bases fitting TRBD1. The CDR3 covers 13 residues. J was trimmed by 4 bases and V by 3 bases; bases with no gene match: 0. The germline CDR1 and CDR2 sequences are MGHRA and YSYEKL. The DNA for the CDR3 is TGCGCCAGCAGCCACAGGGGGAATCAGCCCCAGCATTTT. It encodes CASSHRGNQPQHF.

V usage is TRBV7-9 and J usage is TRBJ2-2; TRBD1 matches 8 bases. This CDR3 is built from 14 residues. Germline V lookup: CDR1 SEHNR, CDR2 FQNEAQ (reference sequence). V was pared by 5 bases and J by 5 bases, with 4 bases of the junction left unmatched. The CDR3 loop is CASSPYRGTGELFF. Written as DNA, the CDR3 is TGTGCCAGCAGCCCGTACAGGGGGACCGGGGAGCTGTTTTTT.

The V gene is TRBV7-9, the J gene TRBJ1-2; D remains unclear. The CDR3 consists of 12 residues. Germline loops: CDR1 SEHNR, CDR2 FQNEAQ (reference sequence). V lost 3 bases, J lost 8 bases, and 10 bases lay in between. The CDR3 bases are TGTGCCAGCAGCTTCCGAAGCGGGGGCTACACCTTC. Its translation is CASSFRSGGYTF. The variable domain in full, completed from reference TRBV7-9 and TRBJ1-2, reads DTGVSQNPRHKITKRGQNVTFRCDPISEHNRLYWYRQTLGQGPEFLTYFQNEAQLEKSRLLSDRFSAERPKGSFSTLEIQRTEQGDSAMYLCASSFRSGGYTFGSGTRLTVV.

The chain links TRBV28 to TRBJ2-2, with TRBD1 matching 7 bases. J gave up 1 base and V 7 bases, and 12 bases lay outside the gene matches. CDR3 length equals 17 residues. Germline V gene lookup returns CDR1 MDHEN and CDR2 SYDVKM. CDR3 sequence: CASITQRGRGNTGELFF. CDR3 coding DNA: TGTGCCAGCATCACCCAGAGGGGGCGCGGGAACACCGGGGAGCTGTTTTTT.